This T cell receptor (beta chain) is drawn from a study (dated by TCRdb to about 2016). Notes on this clonotype: The specificity of this receptor is unknown. No base-level quality is on record; no much larger clone is a single base apart.

Library prep was done by RT-PCR. Sequencing relied on an Illumina MiSeq. TCRdb took the public reads, trimmed them with fastp at Q25, ran MiXCR for clone calling and kept in-frame beta chains. When rows share a CDR3 protein, they turn into one entry using the most common DNA and genes. The sample table records 650,000 to 800,000 distinct CDR3 sequences; approximately 15% of these occur just once. Around 3.3% of the sample is held by the ten biggest clonotypes. The germline V gene provides CDR1 MNHEY and CDR2 SVGAGI. V gives up 1 base and J gives up 1 base, and the segment between their germline ends measures 10 bases. The CDR3 goes from the cysteine to the phenylalanine over 15 residues. Just CDR3 DNA is preserved here, 45 bases in frame from base 1.

The origin of this receptor is a female donor in good health, serving as a healthy control. Sequenced material: memory CD4+ T cells from blood. Here the chain combines TRBV6-5 and TRBJ1-1; the D gene assignment is ambiguous. The CDR3 here reads CASSYWEGGNTEAFF. Read as DNA, the sequence is TGTGCCAGCAGTTACTGGGAGGGCGGGAACACTGAAGCTTTCTTT.